The 27 T cell receptor beta chains below come from one sample, sequenced in a study of OX40 agonist ivuxolimab in advanced cancers. The data were produced by immunoSEQ multiplex PCR, yet TCRdb's version contains in-frame clones alone and is incomplete. The sample holds more than 50,000 clones; more than 85% are singletons and the top ten take roughly an eighth. The source material was CD4+ or CD8+ T cells sorted from blood, sampled in a trial of the OX40 agonist ivuxolimab. The source of these receptors is an adult with an advanced solid tumor such as melanoma, head and neck, liver or kidney cancer.

The rearrangement uses TRBV19 and TRBJ2-3; D is possibly TRBD2 (5 bases). The germline V and J ends were trimmed by 2 bases and 6 bases, with 12 bases remaining between them. From germline, CDR1 is LNHDA and CDR2 SQIVND (reference sequence). This CDR3 is built from 14 residues. For the CDR3, the DNA is TGTGCCAGTAGTATAACAGCGGCTAGGGATACGCAGTATTTT. This codes for CASSITAARDTQYF.

This chain joins TRBV28 and TRBJ2-1; 7 bases line up with TRBD2. Germline-derived CDR1 and CDR2 are MDHEN and SYDVKM. Unmatched junction bases numbered 4, after V lost 2 bases and J lost 0 bases. CDR3 length: 16 amino acids. CDR3 bases: TGTGCCAGCAGTTTAGGCGGGGGAAGCTCCTACAATGAGCAGTTCTTC. Translating it yields CASSLGGGSSYNEQFF.

Here the CDR3 reads CASSLAPGADTQYF. CDR3 bases: TGTGCCAGCAGCTTGGCCCCAGGGGCTGATACGCAGTATTTT. The chain couples TRBV5-5 to TRBJ2-3; a possible D gene is TRBD1 (6 bases). Germline CDR1 reads SGHKS; CDR2 reads YYEKEE (reference sequence). CDR3 size: 14 residues. V was clipped by 0 bases and J by 6 bases, with 11 bases between them.

This chain links TRBV5-1 with TRBJ1-1; D gene uncertain. Per the germline V gene, CDR1 is SGHRS and CDR2 is YFSETQ. CDR3 length: 13 amino acids. Deletions cut 1 base from V and 0 bases from J, with 4 bases between. DNA of the CDR3: TGCGCCAGCAGCTTGAACTTGAACACTGAAGCTTTCTTT. As protein: CASSLNLNTEAFF.

About this clone: The sample holds other DNA sequences that translate to the same CDR3. The chain combines TRBV11-2 with TRBJ2-1; D gene uncertain. V lost 0 bases, J lost 2 bases, and 5 bases lay in between. CDR3 length equals 14 residues. Germline CDR1 reads SGHAT; CDR2 reads FQNNGV. The CDR3 protein is CASSLDRAYNEQFF. The CDR3 nucleotides read TGTGCCAGCAGCTTAGACAGAGCCTACAATGAGCAGTTCTTC.

The rearrangement links TRBV28 to TRBJ2-3; perhaps TRBD2 as D (6 bases). V lost 6 bases, J lost 0 bases, and 13 bases lay in between. Germline assignment: CDR1 MDHEN and CDR2 SYDVKM. The CDR3 consists of 15 residues. The CDR3 region has the DNA TGTGCCAGCAGGGGGACTGATAGGAGCACAGATACGCAGTATTTT. As protein: CASRGTDRSTDTQYF.

This rearrangement joins TRBV10-3 to TRBJ2-1, with 10 bases lining up with TRBD2. The CDR3 contains 17 residues. CDR1 and CDR2 (germline): ENHRY, SYGVKD. V shed 3 bases and J 7 bases; nucleotides not matched to a gene: 12. The CDR3 nucleotides read TGTGCCATCAGTGAACCCATAGCGGGAGGTCGAGTAAATGAGCAGTTCTTC. It yields the protein CAISEPIAGGRVNEQFF.

CDR3 protein: CASSLDDTEAFF. CDR3 DNA: TGCGCCAGCAGCTTGGACGACACTGAAGCTTTCTTT. The chain is built from TRBV5-1 and TRBJ1-1; no clear D. Trimming cost V 0 bases and J 3 bases, with 3 bases left between them. Per the germline V gene, CDR1 is SGHRS and CDR2 is YFSETQ. The CDR3 is made up of 12 amino acids.

This chain uses TRBV5-1 with TRBJ2-2; D unresolved. The CDR3 extends over 14 amino acids. From germline, CDR1 is SGHRS and CDR2 YFSETQ. The V gene lost 7 bases and the J gene lost 0 bases, with 10 bases spanning the gap. CDR3 sequence: CASSGRPNTGELFF. In nucleotides, the CDR3 is TGCGCCAGCTCCGGGCGGCCGAACACCGGGGAGCTGTTTTTT. Drawing the rest from reference TRBV5-1 and TRBJ2-2, the complete variable domain is KAGVTQTPRYLIKTRGQQVTLSCSPISGHRSVSWYQQTPGQGLQFLFEYFSETQRNKGNFPGRFSGRQFSNSRSEMNVSTLELGDSALYLCASSGRPNTGELFFGEGSRLTVL.

The chain joins TRBV18 to TRBJ1-1; D is ambiguous. The CDR3 runs to 12 residues. From germline, CDR1 is KGHSH and CDR2 LQKENI. V lost 0 bases and J 2 bases, leaving 1 base between the germline ends. CDR3 sequence (DNA): TGTGCCAGCTCACCACCAAACACTGAAGCTTTCTTT. Translated: CASSPPNTEAFF.

The V and J genes are TRBV19 and TRBJ2-7, with 7 bases that match TRBD1. The length of the CDR3 is 16 residues. Germline CDR1 LNHDA, CDR2 SQIVND (reference sequence). V trimming: 5 bases; J trimming: 4 bases; junction bases outside the gene matches: 14. The DNA for the CDR3 is TGTGCCAGTAGTCCCCGGGCAGGGGGTACTATGTACGAGCAGTACTTC. It translates to CASSPRAGGTMYEQYF.

The table lists this clone with a few counts. Additional DNA sequences in this sample encode the identical CDR3. The gene calls are TRBV7-9 and TRBJ2-7; D is uncertain. CDR1 and CDR2 from the germline V gene are SEHNR and FQNEAQ (reference sequence). Trimming shortened V by 3 bases and J by 3 bases, and 9 bases separated the two germline ends. The CDR3 is made up of 13 amino acids. In nucleotides, the CDR3 is TGTGCCAGCAGCTTGGCCGTAGGCTACGAGCAGTACTTC. Protein product: CASSLAVGYEQYF.

The chain uses TRBV10-2 and TRBJ2-5, with 11 positions matching TRBD2. The CDR3 is 18 amino acids. Looked up from germline, CDR1 is WSHSY and CDR2 is SAAADI. J was trimmed by 0 bases and V by 6 bases; bases with no gene match: 12. CDR3 sequence: CASSRHGTSGWYQETQYF. CDR3 nucleotides: TGCGCCAGCAGCAGGCACGGGACTAGCGGTTGGTACCAAGAGACCCAGTACTTC.

The gene calls are TRBV5-1 and TRBJ2-7, with a possible D match to TRBD1 (6 bases). From germline, CDR1 is SGHRS and CDR2 YFSETQ. The CDR3 is 14 amino acids. Between the trimmed V and J ends, which lost 4 bases and 2 bases, there was a span of 13 bases. The CDR3 nucleotides are TGCGCCAGCAGCGATCCACAGGGAGCCTACGAGCAGTACTTC. As protein: CASSDPQGAYEQYF.

This clone qualifies as medium-sized. The rearrangement uses TRBV11-2 and TRBJ2-5, with D possibly TRBD1 on 6 matching bases. Trimming removed 0 bases at V and 1 base at J, with 6 bases between. This CDR3 has 14 residues. The germline V gene has CDR1 SGHAT and CDR2 FQNNGV. CDR3 nucleotide sequence: TGTGCCAGCAGCTTAGACAGGGGCCAAGAGACCCAGTACTTC. Translating it yields CASSLDRGQETQYF.

Comments on this clone: In the same sample, other DNA sequences code for this CDR3. V gene TRBV7-9 combines with J gene TRBJ2-1; maybe TRBD2 (6 bases). This CDR3 has 15 residues. Deletions cut 0 bases from V and 0 bases from J, with 6 bases between. Germline values: CDR1 SEHNR, CDR2 FQNEAQ (reference sequence). In nucleotides, the CDR3 is TGTGCCAGCAGCTTAGCCGGGAGCTCCTACAATGAGCAGTTCTTC. Encoded protein: CASSLAGSSYNEQFF.

This chain uses TRBV7-2 with TRBJ2-5; D is unresolved. Germline V gives CDR1 SGHTA, CDR2 FQGNSA. CDR3 length: 11 residues. V gave up 1 base and J gave up 5 bases, with 2 bases separating them. Here the CDR3 DNA reads TGTGCCAGCAGCTTAGTGGAGACCCAGTACTTC. Amino acids: CASSLVETQYF.

The chain couples TRBV4-3 to TRBJ2-7, with a weak D call TRBD2 (6 bases). In germline, CDR1 is LGHNA, CDR2 YSLEER. Between the trimmed V and J ends, which lost 6 bases and 0 bases, there was a span of 15 bases. This CDR3 region has 15 residues. DNA for the CDR3: TGCGCCAGCAGATTAGCGGACTTTAGCTCCTACGAGCAGTACTTC. It encodes CASRLADFSSYEQYF.

The chain links TRBV5-1 to TRBJ2-2; the D call may be TRBD1 or TRBD2 (6 bases each). Trimming cost V 4 bases and J 3 bases, with 13 bases left between them. Germline lookup yields CDR1 SGHRS and CDR2 YFSETQ. The CDR3 covers 15 residues. The CDR3 loop is CASSGGTFYTGELFF. DNA for the CDR3: TGCGCCAGCAGCGGGGGGACATTTTACACCGGGGAGCTGTTTTTT.

The V and J genes are TRBV21-1 and TRBJ2-7; the D segment call TRBD2 is taken from the table without a DNA check. TRBV21-1 is recorded as a pseudogene. The CDR3 consists of 13 residues. The CDR3 here is CASSKARRNEQYF. As DNA, the CDR3 is TGTGCCAGCAGCAAAGCGCGGAGGAACGAGCAGTACTTC.

The chain couples TRBV20-1 to TRBJ1-1; D not certain. Per the germline V gene, CDR1 is DFQATT and CDR2 is SNEGSKA (reference sequence). The germline V and J ends were trimmed by 3 bases and 5 bases, with 7 bases remaining between them. CDR3 length: 11 residues. The CDR3 here is CSASAPTEAFF. DNA of the CDR3: TGCAGTGCTAGTGCTCCGACTGAAGCTTTCTTT.

This chain uses TRBV2 with TRBJ2-3, with 9 bases that match TRBD2. Germline CDR1 is SNHLY and CDR2 is FYNNEI. The CDR3 spans 17 residues. The ends lost 4 bases at V and 6 bases at J; junction bases unmatched: 14. In nucleotides, the CDR3 is TGTGCCAGCAGTGGAGGGGCGGGAGGGCCCTCGAGGGATACGCAGTATTTT. The encoded protein is CASSGGAGGPSRDTQYF.

J is TRBJ2-7 and V is TRBV4-2; weak D call: TRBD1 (7 bases). The CDR3 runs to 16 residues. Trimming shortened V by 1 base and J by 2 bases, and 15 bases separated the two germline ends. Germline assignment: CDR1 LGHNA and CDR2 YNFKEQ. DNA for the CDR3: TGTGCCAGCAGCCAAGTTAGGGCAGGGGGGCCCTACGAGCAGTACTTC. Its protein is CASSQVRAGGPYEQYF.

The V and J genes are TRBV7-5 and TRBJ1-2; the table assigns TRBD1, which was not confirmed against the DNA. TRBV7-5 is noted as a pseudogene. This CDR3 comprises 14 residues. CDR3 nucleotide sequence: TGTGCCAGCAGCATGACAGGGGACGGGAATGGCTACACCTTC. Its translation: CASSMTGDGNGYTF.

The V and J genes are TRBV5-4 and TRBJ1-4; TRBD1 matches at 9 bases. The junction had 5 bases not matched to a gene; V was cut back by 4 bases and J by 7 bases. CDR3 size: 14 residues. Germline V gene data show CDR1 as SGHNT and CDR2 as YYREEE (reference sequence). The CDR3 loop is CASSGDRALEKLFF. The CDR3 coding sequence is TGTGCCAGCAGCGGGGACAGGGCTCTTGAAAAACTGTTTTTT.

The rearrangement links TRBV29-1 to TRBJ2-1, with D tentatively TRBD1 (5 bases). CDR1 and CDR2 (germline): SQVTM, ANQGSEA. CDR3 length: 13 amino acids. V was pared by 3 bases and J by 7 bases, with 13 bases between. The CDR3 reads CSVDRVDKNEQFF. The CDR3 region has the DNA TGCAGCGTTGACAGGGTGGATAAAAATGAGCAGTTCTTC.

The chain carries TRBV28 and TRBJ2-5, with 7 bases matching TRBD1. The germline V gene has CDR1 MDHEN and CDR2 SYDVKM. CDR3 length: 14 residues. V dropped 3 bases and J dropped 3; count of bases not matched to a gene: 4. The CDR3 here is CASSLPTGKETQYF. The CDR3 DNA is TGTGCCAGCAGTTTGCCGACAGGGAAAGAGACCCAGTACTTC. Looking up the rest from reference TRBV28 and TRBJ2-5 gives the full variable domain: DVKVTQSSRYLVKRTGEKVFLECVQDMDHENMFWYRQDPGLGLRLIYFSYDVKMKEKGDIPEGYSVSREKKERFSLILESASTNQTSMYLCASSLPTGKETQYFGPGTRLLVL.